The present T cell receptor beta chain was sequenced within a study of shared clonotypes between healthy human individuals. TCRdb keeps only in-frame clones here, not all; method: immunoSEQ multiplex PCR. In the table there are a few million clones, over 90% of which are singletons. This CDR3 region has 14 residues. Trimming cost V 5 bases and J 5 bases; bases outside gene matches: 8. Germline assignment: CDR1 MDHEN and CDR2 SYDVKM. This sequence originates from a man between 18 and 29 years old in good health. Some clones in this sample may be carry-over from other donors' samples. V usage is TRBV28 and J usage is TRBJ1-1; 7 nucleotides match TRBD1. What was sequenced was naive CD4+ T cells from PBMCs. The subset denotes: CD45RA+ positively selected. CDR3 nucleotide sequence: TGTGCCAGCAGTCAAAGGGGGCGAAGGACTGAAGCTTTCTTT. Its protein is CASSQRGRRTEAFF.